This T cell receptor (beta chain) was captured in a study of blood T cell repertoires in COVID-19. Study overall: Acute and convalescent COVID-19 samples came from the United States, Italy and Spain.

Data came from immunoSEQ multiplex PCR; TCRdb stores just in-frame clones and leaves some out. Counted here are more than 50,000 clones, 77% occurring once; the ten biggest clones make up about 39%. Trimming stripped 7 bases from V and 0 bases from J, with 17 bases between. The germline V gene has CDR1 WNHNN and CDR2 SYGVQD (reference sequence). The CDR3 sequence is 16 residues long. The chain recombines TRBV10-1 with TRBJ2-3; D is possibly TRBD2 (6 bases). What was sequenced was peripheral blood. The TCR was taken from a man in his 70s with active or convalescent COVID-19. CDR3: CASKGRGGWSTDTQYF. The CDR3 DNA is TGCGCCAGCAAAGGGCGGGGCGGGTGGAGCACAGATACGCAGTATTTT.